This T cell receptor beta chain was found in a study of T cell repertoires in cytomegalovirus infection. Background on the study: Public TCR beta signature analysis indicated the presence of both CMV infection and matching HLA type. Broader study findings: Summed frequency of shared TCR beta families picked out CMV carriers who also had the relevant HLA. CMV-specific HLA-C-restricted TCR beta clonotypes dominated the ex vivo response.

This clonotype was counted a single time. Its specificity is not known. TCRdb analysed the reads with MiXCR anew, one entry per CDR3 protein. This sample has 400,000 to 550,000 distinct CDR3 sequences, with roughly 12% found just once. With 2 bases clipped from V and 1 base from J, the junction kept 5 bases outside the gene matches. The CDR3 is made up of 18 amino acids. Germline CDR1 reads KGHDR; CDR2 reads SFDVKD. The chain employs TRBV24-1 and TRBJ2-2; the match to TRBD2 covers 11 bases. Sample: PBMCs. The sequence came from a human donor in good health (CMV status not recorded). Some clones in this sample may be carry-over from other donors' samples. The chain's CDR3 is CATSDSLAGGLNTGELFF. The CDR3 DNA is TGTGCCACCAGTGATTCTCTAGCGGGGGGCTTGAACACCGGGGAGCTGTTTTTT.